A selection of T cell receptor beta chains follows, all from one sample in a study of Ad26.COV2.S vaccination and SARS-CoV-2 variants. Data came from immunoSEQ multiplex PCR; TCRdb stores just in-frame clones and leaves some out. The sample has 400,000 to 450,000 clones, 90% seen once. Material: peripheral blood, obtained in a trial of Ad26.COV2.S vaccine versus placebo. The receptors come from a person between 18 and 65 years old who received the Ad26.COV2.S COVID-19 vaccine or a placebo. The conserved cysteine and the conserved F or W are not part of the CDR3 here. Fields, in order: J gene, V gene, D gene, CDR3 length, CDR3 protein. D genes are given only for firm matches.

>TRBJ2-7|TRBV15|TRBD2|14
ATSSLRTSTSYEQY
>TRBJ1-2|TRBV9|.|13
ASSVAGGQDYGYT
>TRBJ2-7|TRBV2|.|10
ASRLEVYEQY
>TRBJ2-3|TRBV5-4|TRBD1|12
ASSRDRDPDTQY
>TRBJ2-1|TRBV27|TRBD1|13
ASSVGTVSYNEQF
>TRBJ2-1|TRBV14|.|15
ASSLDTFRDTHNEQF
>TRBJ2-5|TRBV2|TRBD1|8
ASTPGGQY
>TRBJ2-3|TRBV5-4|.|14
ASSLWDLASTDTQY
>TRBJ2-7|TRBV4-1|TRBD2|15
ASSLLASGSRAYEQY
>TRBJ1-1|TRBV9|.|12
ASSGRDSGTEAF
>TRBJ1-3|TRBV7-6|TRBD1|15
ASSLAGVTGLGNTIY
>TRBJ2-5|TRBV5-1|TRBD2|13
ASSLGLAGQETQY
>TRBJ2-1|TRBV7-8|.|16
ASSFTTLRDFFYNEQF
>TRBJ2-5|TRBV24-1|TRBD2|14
ATSDGSGRVQETQY
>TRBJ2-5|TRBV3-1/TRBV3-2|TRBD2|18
ASSQVKGVGIAGPEETQY
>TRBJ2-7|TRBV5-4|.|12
ASSLQGSSYEQY
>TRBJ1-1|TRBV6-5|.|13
ASSYSRFMNTEAF
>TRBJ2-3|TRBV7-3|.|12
ASSSEGSTDTQY
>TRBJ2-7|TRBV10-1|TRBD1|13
ASSPGTGALSEQY
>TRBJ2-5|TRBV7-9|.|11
ASSLVAQETQY
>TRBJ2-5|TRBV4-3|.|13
ASSQDRLAAETQY
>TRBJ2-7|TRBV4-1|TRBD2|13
ASSQTSGVHYEQY
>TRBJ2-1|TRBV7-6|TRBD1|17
ASSLVLSSRGYGLNEQF
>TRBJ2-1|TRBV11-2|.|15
ASSEGTLQGTLDEQF
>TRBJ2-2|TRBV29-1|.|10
SGGRGTGELF
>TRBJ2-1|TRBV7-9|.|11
ASSLYRSNEQF
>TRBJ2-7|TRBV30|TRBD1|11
AWNQDRAEQMG
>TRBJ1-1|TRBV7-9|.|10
ASSPAGTEAF
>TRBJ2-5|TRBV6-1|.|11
ASSEVGEETQY
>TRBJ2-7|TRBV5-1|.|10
ASSLFNYEQY
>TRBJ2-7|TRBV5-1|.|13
ASSFLATSSYEQY
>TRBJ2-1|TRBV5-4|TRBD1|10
ASSAPGTGSL
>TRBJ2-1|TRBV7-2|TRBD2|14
ASSFGLAGGDNEQF
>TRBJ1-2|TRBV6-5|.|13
ASSYSNIFSGGYT
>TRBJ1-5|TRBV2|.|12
ASSLRQQNQPQH
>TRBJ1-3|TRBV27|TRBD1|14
ASSPLNRGTGNTIY
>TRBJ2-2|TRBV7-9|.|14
ASSLDSGVGTGELF
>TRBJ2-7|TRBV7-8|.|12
ASSLSHKTYEQY
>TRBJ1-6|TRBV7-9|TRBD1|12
ASSLRDRGSPLH
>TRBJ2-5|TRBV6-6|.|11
ASSYRPDNNRY
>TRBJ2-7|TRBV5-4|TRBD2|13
ASSLAASGSGEQY
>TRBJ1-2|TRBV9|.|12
ASSARQEDYGYT
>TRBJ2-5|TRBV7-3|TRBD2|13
ASSLRGTSQETQY
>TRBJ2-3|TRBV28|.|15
ASSLYWSPNSTDTQY
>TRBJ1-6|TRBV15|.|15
ATSRVRGSSYNSPLH
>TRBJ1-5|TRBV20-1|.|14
SASPGRSNSNQPQH
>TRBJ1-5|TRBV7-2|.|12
ASSPQGVNQPQH
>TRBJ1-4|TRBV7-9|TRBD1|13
ASSSTGAWGEKLF
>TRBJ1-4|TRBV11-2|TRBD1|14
ASSLNRGQTNEKLF
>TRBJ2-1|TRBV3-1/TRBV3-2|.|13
ASSLRDLTYNEQF
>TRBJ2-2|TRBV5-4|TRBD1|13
ASSAGTGGTGELF
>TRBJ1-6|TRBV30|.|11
AWRGDYNSPLH
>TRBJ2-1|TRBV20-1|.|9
SVARNNEQF
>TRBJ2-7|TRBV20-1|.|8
SAPLYEQY
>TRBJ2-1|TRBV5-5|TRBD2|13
ASSPGLAGYNEQF
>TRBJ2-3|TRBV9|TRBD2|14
ASSASGTSVRDTQY
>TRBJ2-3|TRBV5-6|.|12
ASSLVGSTDTQY